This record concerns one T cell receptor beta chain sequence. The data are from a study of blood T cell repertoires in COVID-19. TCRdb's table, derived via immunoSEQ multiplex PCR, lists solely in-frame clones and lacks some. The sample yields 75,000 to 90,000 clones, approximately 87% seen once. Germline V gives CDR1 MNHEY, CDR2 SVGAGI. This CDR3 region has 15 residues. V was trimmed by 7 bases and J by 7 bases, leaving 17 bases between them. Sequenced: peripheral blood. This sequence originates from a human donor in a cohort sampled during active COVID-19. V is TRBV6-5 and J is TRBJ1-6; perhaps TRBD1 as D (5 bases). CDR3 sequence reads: CASTTDNPNNSPLHF. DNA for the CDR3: TGTGCCAGCACTACGGACAACCCGAACAATTCACCCCTCCACTTT.